Below, 31 T cell receptor beta chains from the same sample are listed, as sequenced in a study of blood T cell repertoires in COVID-19. Repertoires were generated with immunoSEQ multiplex PCR, while TCRdb's copy carries only in-frame clones and drops some. Here the sample spans about 200,000 clones, just under 85% being singletons. What was sequenced was peripheral blood. The receptors here all came from a human donor with acute or convalescent COVID-19. The donor label of this sample is uncertain.

The chain links TRBV21-1 to TRBJ1-2; the D segment call TRBD1 is taken from the table without a DNA check. TRBV21-1 is designated a pseudogene. The CDR3 runs 16 residues. The CDR3 DNA reads TGTGCCGGACACCGGCCTGTCCGGGACAGGGGTTATGGCTACACCTTC. Protein: CAGHRPVRDRGYGYTF.

This clone has only one observation. The CDR3 coding sequence is TGTGCCAGTAGTAACCCAGGGGGCCTAATTAGCAATCAGCCCCAGCATTTT. Protein sequence: CASSNPGGLISNQPQHF. The rearrangement joins TRBV19 to TRBJ1-5, with 8 bases that match TRBD1. Germline values: CDR1 LNHDA, CDR2 SQIVND (reference sequence). CDR3 length: 17 amino acids. V dropped 4 bases and J dropped 0; count of bases not matched to a gene: 8. Combining the CDR3 with reference TRBV19 and TRBJ1-5 gives the whole variable domain DGGITQSPKYLFRKEGQNVTLSCEQNLNHDAMYWYRQDPGQGLRLIYYSQIVNDFQKGDIAEGYSVSREKKESFPLTVTSAQKNPTAFYLCASSNPGGLISNQPQHFGDGTRLSIL.

The chain is built from TRBV7-2 and TRBJ2-6; no definite D call. This CDR3 contains 16 residues. Trimming took off 7 bases at V and 1 base at J, with 14 bases between the two ends. Germline V lookup: CDR1 SGHTA, CDR2 FQGNSA. In DNA form, the CDR3 reads TGTGCCAGCAACCCACCGGGTGTTTCTGGGGCCAACGTCCTGACTTTC. Its protein product is CASNPPGVSGANVLTF.

The chain links TRBV19 to TRBJ1-1; D unresolved. Trimming shortened V by 2 bases and J by 4 bases, and 17 bases separated the two germline ends. CDR3 length equals 16 residues. Germline CDR1 and CDR2: LNHDA and SQIVND (reference sequence). This CDR3 reads CASSISPKGPGTEAFF. CDR3 sequence (DNA): TGTGCCAGTAGTATATCCCCAAAAGGTCCGGGCACTGAAGCTTTCTTT.

This clone was seen once. The V and J genes are TRBV7-8 and TRBJ1-1; no clear D. V lost 2 bases, J lost 1 base, and 20 bases lay in between. Germline V CDR1 and CDR2: SGHVS, FQNEAQ. The CDR3 covers 18 residues. The DNA of the CDR3 is TGTGCCAGCAGCTTATCCCAGCGCCGAAGCAGCCGGAACACTGAAGCTTTCTTT. Translating it yields CASSLSQRRSSRNTEAFF.

For this clone: Other DNA sequences in the sample encode the same CDR3. The V call is TRBV5-1, the J call TRBJ1-1; TRBD1 matches 8 bases. The junction had 5 bases not matched to a gene; V was cut back by 5 bases and J by 5 bases. The germline V gene encodes CDR1 SGHRS and CDR2 YFSETQ. The CDR3 contains 13 residues. CDR3 amino acids: CASRNTGGTEAFF. DNA for the CDR3: TGCGCCAGCAGAAATACAGGGGGGACTGAAGCTTTCTTT.

V gene TRBV7-6 combines with J gene TRBJ2-1; 15 nucleotides line up with TRBD2. V gave up 1 base and J gave up 4 bases; unmatched junction bases: 2. The CDR3 totals 17 residues. Germline loops: CDR1 SGHVS, CDR2 FNYEAQ. The CDR3 DNA reads as TGTGCCAGCAGCTTAGGGGGGACTAGCGGGAGGTACAATGAGCAGTTCTTC. It is translated as CASSLGGTSGRYNEQFF.

This clone was found a few times. CDR3 protein: CASRWELMNTEAFF. CDR3 nucleotide sequence: TGCGCCAGCAGGTGGGAGCTCATGAACACTGAAGCTTTCTTT. The chain employs TRBV5-1 and TRBJ1-1; no clear D gene. V dropped 5 bases and J dropped 0 bases, with 11 bases sitting between them. This CDR3 has 14 amino acids. Germline V CDR1 and CDR2: SGHRS, YFSETQ.

The rearrangement uses TRBV28 and TRBJ2-7; 8 bases line up with TRBD2. Germline CDR1 MDHEN, CDR2 SYDVKM. The CDR3 extends over 14 amino acids. The V segment lost 6 bases and the J segment 5 bases; nucleotides outside the gene matches: 9. The CDR3: CASSPGGPVDEQYF. The CDR3 region has the DNA TGTGCCAGCAGCCCGGGAGGGCCGGTGGACGAGCAGTACTTC.

A single count supports this clone. This chain connects TRBV7-3 to TRBJ2-7; TRBD2 matches 7 bases. This CDR3 region has 14 residues. Looked up from germline, CDR1 is SGHTA and CDR2 is FQGTGA. The ends lost 4 bases at V and 0 bases at J; junction bases unmatched: 3. This chain's CDR3 is CASSYASGSYEQYF. The DNA of the CDR3 is TGTGCCAGCAGCTACGCTAGCGGCTCCTACGAGCAGTACTTC.

This clone was seen a handful of times. The chain recombines TRBV18 with TRBJ1-1; D is ambiguous. The V end was cut by 1 base, the J end by 6 bases, with 9 bases between. The V gene's germline CDR1 is KGHSH and CDR2 LQKENI. The CDR3 extends over 13 amino acids. The CDR3 spells CASSPRRAAEAFF. The CDR3 region has the DNA TGTGCCAGCTCACCACGGAGGGCCGCTGAAGCTTTCTTT.

The chain links TRBV4-1 to TRBJ2-6; 7 bases match TRBD1. CDR3 length: 17 amino acids. From germline, CDR1 is MGHRA and CDR2 YSYEKL. J was trimmed by 3 bases and V by 5 bases; bases with no gene match: 10. In nucleotides, the CDR3 is TGCGCCAGCAGCTCTGGACAGGATTCAGTTGGGGCCAACGTCCTGACTTTC. The encoded protein is CASSSGQDSVGANVLTF.

This chain uses TRBV2 with TRBJ2-7; no clear D. The CDR3 covers 14 residues. With 1 base removed from V and 2 bases from J, the gap between germline ends came to 9 bases. Germline lookup yields CDR1 SNHLY and CDR2 FYNNEI. The CDR3 reads CASSEGRLAYEQYF. In DNA, the CDR3 is TGTGCCAGCAGTGAAGGGCGGCTTGCCTACGAGCAGTACTTC.

This chain connects TRBV3-1 (or the pseudogene TRBV3-2) to TRBJ2-1; 11 bases are shared with TRBD2. Trimming cost V 4 bases and J 0 bases; bases outside gene matches: 8. The CDR3 consists of 18 residues. Germline V gives CDR1 LGHDT, CDR2 YNNKEL (reference sequence). The CDR3 loop reads CASSRIAGGPFSYNEQFF. The DNA of the CDR3 is TGTGCCAGCAGCCGAATAGCGGGAGGGCCGTTCTCCTACAATGAGCAGTTCTTC.

This clone was counted a few times. The J gene is TRBJ1-2, the V gene TRBV2; 7 nucleotides align to TRBD1. CDR3 length: 13 amino acids. The V and J ends lost 2 bases and 4 bases, in that order; junction bases with no gene match: 1. Germline V lookup: CDR1 SNHLY, CDR2 FYNNEI. The CDR3 DNA sequence: TGTGCCAGCAGTGAACGGACAGGCTATGGCTACACCTTC. This codes for CASSERTGYGYTF.

The chain links TRBV10-3 to TRBJ1-2; TRBD1 matches 9 bases. CDR1 is ENHRY and CDR2 is SYGVKD in the germline V gene. The CDR3 sequence is 14 residues long. V lost 4 bases and J lost 6; bases outside the gene matches: 6. CDR3 nucleotides: TGTGCCATCAGTGTAATACAGGGGGCGAATGGCTACACCTTC. Translating it yields CAISVIQGANGYTF.

The rearrangement links TRBV30 to TRBJ2-7; TRBD1 agrees at 9 bases. The length of the CDR3 is 17 residues. Unmatched junction bases numbered 16, after V lost 0 bases and J lost 7 bases. Germline CDR1 reads GTSNPN; CDR2 reads SVGIG (reference sequence). CDR3 nucleotide sequence: TGTGCCTGGAGTGTACGTGGGACAGGGCCCATTGAAGGGGAGCAGTACTTC. This encodes CAWSVRGTGPIEGEQYF.

The chain combines TRBV4-1 with TRBJ1-6, with D possibly being TRBD1 (6 bases). The CDR3 has 15 amino acids. V lost 4 bases to trimming and J lost 10 bases, with 17 bases between them. The germline V gene encodes CDR1 MGHRA and CDR2 YSYEKL. The CDR3 loop is CASSRQTGSGSPLHF. The CDR3 nucleotides read TGCGCCAGCAGCCGTCAGACAGGCTCAGGGTCACCCCTCCACTTT.

About this clone itself: The junction differs from germline at one of its ends, possibly a read error. V and J are TRBV7-9 and TRBJ1-2; weak D call: TRBD1 (5 bases). The CDR3 contains 13 residues. The germline gives CDR1 SEHNR, CDR2 FQNEAQ (reference sequence). The CDR3 loop is CASSFSMGLPPYF. In nucleotides, the CDR3 is TGTGCCAGCAGCTTTAGCATGGGGCTCCCTCCCTACTTC.

This clone occurred once. This chain connects TRBV7-2 to TRBJ1-1; possibly TRBD1 for D (6 bases). The CDR3 is 18 residues long. V gave up 5 bases and J gave up 1 base, with 23 bases separating them. CDR1 and CDR2 from the germline V gene are SGHTA and FQGNSA. This CDR3 is CASSRGARGLLTNTEAFF. The DNA of the CDR3 is TGTGCCAGCAGCAGGGGGGCCAGGGGACTATTAACGAACACTGAAGCTTTCTTT. Drawing the rest from reference TRBV7-2 and TRBJ1-1, the complete variable domain is GAGVSQSPSNKVTEKGKDVELRCDPISGHTALYWYRQSLGQGLEFLIYFQGNSAPDKSGLPSDRFSAERTGGSVSTLTIQRTQQEDSAVYLCASSRGARGLLTNTEAFFGQGTRLTVV.

The chain uses TRBV5-4 and TRBJ1-3; D is uncertain. This CDR3 has 14 amino acids. Germline CDR1 and CDR2: SGHNT and YYREEE (reference sequence). Deletions cut 7 bases from V and 0 bases from J, with 11 bases between. Written as DNA, the CDR3 is TGTGCCAGCCGATCGGCAGGCTCTGGAAACACCATATATTTT. Translated, it gives CASRSAGSGNTIYF.

The genes are TRBV11-2 and TRBJ2-5, with D perhaps matching TRBD2 (6 bases). The CDR3 sequence is 16 residues long. The V and J ends lost 3 bases and 1 base respectively, with 15 bases between them. Per the germline V gene, CDR1 is SGHAT and CDR2 is FQNNGV. CDR3 sequence (DNA): TGTGCCAGCAGCTTCGGGACTGAAAGGGTCCAAGAGACCCAGTACTTC. Its translation: CASSFGTERVQETQYF.

The rearrangement uses TRBV4-2 and TRBJ1-1; D unresolved. The germline V and J ends were trimmed by 0 bases and 10 bases, with 12 bases remaining between them. The CDR3 runs to 13 residues. Germline CDR1 reads LGHNA; CDR2 reads YNFKEQ. DNA for the CDR3: TGTGCCAGCAGCCAAGACATCCGGGGTAGAGCTTTCTTT. It specifies CASSQDIRGRAFF.

The genes are TRBV4-2 and TRBJ2-1; TRBD2 matches at 9 bases. J was trimmed by 14 bases and V by 0 bases; bases with no gene match: 5. This CDR3 region has 13 residues. From germline, CDR1 is LGHNA and CDR2 YNFKEQ. The CDR3 DNA reads as TGTGCCAGCAGCCAAGATTTGGCGGGAGGGGAGTTCTTC. Amino acids: CASSQDLAGGEFF.

This chain joins TRBV6-6 and TRBJ2-7; 12 bases fit TRBD1. V shed 5 bases and J 3 bases; nucleotides not matched to a gene: 5. The germline CDR1 and CDR2 sequences are MNHNY and SVGAGI (reference sequence). This CDR3 contains 15 residues. Here the CDR3 DNA reads TGTGCCAGCAGTCCCGGGACAGGGGGCGTCTACGAGCAGTACTTC. Translation gives CASSPGTGGVYEQYF.

The chain carries TRBV7-9 and TRBJ1-2, with unresolved D. The CDR3 is 12 residues long. V was clipped by 0 bases and J by 8 bases, with 7 bases between them. Germline V CDR1 and CDR2: SEHNR, FQNEAQ (reference sequence). The CDR3 nucleotides are TGTGCCAGCAGCTTAGCGGCCGGGGGCTACACCTTC. It yields the protein CASSLAAGGYTF.

V usage is TRBV7-2 and J usage is TRBJ1-4; 7 bases are a match to TRBD1. Germline V gives CDR1 SGHTA, CDR2 FQGNSA. This CDR3 spans 14 amino acids. The trim removed 5 bases at V and 3 bases at J, leaving 3 bases unmatched. CDR3 in amino acids: CASSGGGSNEKLFF. As DNA, the CDR3 is TGTGCCAGCAGCGGAGGGGGCTCTAATGAAAAACTGTTTTTT.

Concerning this clone itself: The CDR3 does not close with the conserved phenylalanine or tryptophan, likely indicating a read error. The V call is TRBV11-1, the J call TRBJ1-2, with D unresolved. Germline-derived CDR1 and CDR2 are SGHAT and FQDESV (reference sequence). The CDR3 totals 13 residues. The V end was cut by 1 base, the J end by 5 bases, with 8 bases between. CDR3 protein: CASSLGLRYGYTL. The CDR3 DNA follows: TGTGCCAGCAGCTTAGGACTCCGGTATGGCTACACCCTC.

The rearrangement links TRBV5-1 to TRBJ2-1; TRBD2 matches at 9 bases. The CDR3 has 15 residues. Germline V CDR1 and CDR2: SGHRS, YFSETQ. Losses at the gene ends were 3 bases for V and 4 bases for J; bases not matched to a gene: 5. DNA for the CDR3: TGCGCCAGCAGCTCCGGACTAGCGAGGTACAATGAGCAGTTCTTC. Its protein product is CASSSGLARYNEQFF.

The chain has TRBV6-2 or TRBV6-3 and TRBJ2-7, with D perhaps TRBD2 (5 bases). In germline, CDR1 is MNHEY, CDR2 SVGEGT. V was clipped by 5 bases and J by 4 bases, with 9 bases between them. The CDR3 extends over 12 amino acids. The CDR3 DNA is TGTGCCAGCAGTACAACGGGATACGAGCAGTACTTC. It translates to CASSTTGYEQYF.

As concerns this clone: Within the sample, other DNA sequences also encode this same CDR3. This chain uses TRBV4-3 with TRBJ2-3, with D perhaps matching TRBD2 (5 bases). Germline CDR1 LGHNA, CDR2 YSLEER. V lost 0 bases to trimming and J lost 6 bases, with 7 bases between them. The CDR3 sequence is 13 residues long. The CDR3, as DNA: TGCGCCAGCAGCCAAGATAGGAGGGATACGCAGTATTTT. Protein sequence: CASSQDRRDTQYF.